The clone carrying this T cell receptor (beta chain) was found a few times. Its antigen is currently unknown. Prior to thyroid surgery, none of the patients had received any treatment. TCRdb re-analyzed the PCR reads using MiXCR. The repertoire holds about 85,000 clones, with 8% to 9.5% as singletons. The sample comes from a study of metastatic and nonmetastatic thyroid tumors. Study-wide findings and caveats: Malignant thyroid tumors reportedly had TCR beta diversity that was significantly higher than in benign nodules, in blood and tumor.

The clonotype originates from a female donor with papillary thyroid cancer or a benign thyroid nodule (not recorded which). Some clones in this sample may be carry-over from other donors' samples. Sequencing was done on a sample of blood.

The chain's CDR3 is CAWSGQGAQPQHF. Written as DNA, the CDR3 is TGTGCCTGGTCGGGCCAGGGGGCACAGCCCCAGCATTTT. The V call is TRBV30, the J call TRBJ1-5; TRBD1 matches 8 bases. Germline assignment: CDR1 GTSNPN and CDR2 SVGIG (reference sequence). The CDR3 has 13 residues. V shed 5 bases and J 7 bases; nucleotides not matched to a gene: 7.